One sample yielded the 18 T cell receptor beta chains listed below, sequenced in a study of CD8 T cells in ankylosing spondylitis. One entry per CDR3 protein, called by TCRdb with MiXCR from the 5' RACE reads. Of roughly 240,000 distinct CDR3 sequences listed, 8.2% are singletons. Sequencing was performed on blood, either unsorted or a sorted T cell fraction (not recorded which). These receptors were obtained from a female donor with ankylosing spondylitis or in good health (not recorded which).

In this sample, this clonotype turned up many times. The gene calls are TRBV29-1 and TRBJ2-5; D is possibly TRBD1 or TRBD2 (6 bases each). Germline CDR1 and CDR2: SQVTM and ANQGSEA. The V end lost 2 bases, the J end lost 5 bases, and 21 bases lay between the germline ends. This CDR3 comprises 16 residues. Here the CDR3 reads CSVERLAVGGQETQYF. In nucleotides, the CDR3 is TGCAGCGTTGAAAGGTTGGCAGTGGGGGGCCAGGAGACCCAGTACTTC.

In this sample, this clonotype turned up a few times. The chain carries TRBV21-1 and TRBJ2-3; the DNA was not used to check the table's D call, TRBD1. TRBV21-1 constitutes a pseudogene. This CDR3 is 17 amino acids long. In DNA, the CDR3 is TGTGCCAGCAGCAAACCCGGTAAAGGGGCCCCCACAGATACGCAGTATTTT. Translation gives CASSKPGKGAPTDTQYF.

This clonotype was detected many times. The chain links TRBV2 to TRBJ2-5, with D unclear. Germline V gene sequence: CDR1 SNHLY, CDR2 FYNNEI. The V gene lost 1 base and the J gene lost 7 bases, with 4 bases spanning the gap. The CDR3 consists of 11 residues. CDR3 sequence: CASSEGGTQYF. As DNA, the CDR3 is TGTGCCAGCAGTGAAGGTGGGACCCAGTACTTC.

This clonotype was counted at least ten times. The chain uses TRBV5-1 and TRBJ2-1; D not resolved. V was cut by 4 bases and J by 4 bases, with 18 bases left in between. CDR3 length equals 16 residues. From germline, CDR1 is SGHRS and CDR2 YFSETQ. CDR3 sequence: CASSAEPGQFYNEQFF. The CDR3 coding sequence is TGCGCCAGCAGCGCCGAGCCGGGTCAGTTTTACAATGAGCAGTTCTTC.

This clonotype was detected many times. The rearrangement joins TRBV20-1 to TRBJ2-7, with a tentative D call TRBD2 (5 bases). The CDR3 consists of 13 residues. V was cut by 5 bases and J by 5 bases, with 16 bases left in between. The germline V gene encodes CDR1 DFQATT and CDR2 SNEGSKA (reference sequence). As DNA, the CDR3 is TGCAGTGCTCCCTCCGGGAATAAAAACGAGCAGTACTTC. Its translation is CSAPSGNKNEQYF.

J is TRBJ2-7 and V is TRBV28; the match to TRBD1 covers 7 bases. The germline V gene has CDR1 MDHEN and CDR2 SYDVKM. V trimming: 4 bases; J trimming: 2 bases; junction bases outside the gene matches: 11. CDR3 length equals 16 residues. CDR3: CASSSPPPQGAYEQYF. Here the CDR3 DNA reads TGTGCCAGCAGTTCCCCTCCCCCCCAGGGGGCCTACGAGCAGTACTTC.

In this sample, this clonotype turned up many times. The CDR3 protein is CASSQDLGTGDNQPQHF. The CDR3 bases are TGCGCCAGCAGCCAAGACCTCGGGACAGGGGACAATCAGCCCCAGCATTTT. This rearrangement joins TRBV4-3 to TRBJ1-5; 10 bases align to TRBD1. Germline assignment: CDR1 LGHNA and CDR2 YSLEER. With 0 bases clipped from V and 3 bases from J, the junction kept 5 bases outside the gene matches. The CDR3 extends over 17 amino acids.

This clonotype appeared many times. CDR3 nucleotides: TGTGCCAGCAGTGAGATAGGGGGGTCTCTGAACACTGAAGCTTTCTTT. Translating it yields CASSEIGGSLNTEAFF. The chain couples TRBV25-1 to TRBJ1-1, with D perhaps TRBD1 (6 bases). The V end lost 3 bases, the J end lost 0 bases, and 14 bases lay between the germline ends. CDR1 and CDR2 (germline): MGHDK, SYGVNS. CDR3 length equals 16 residues. Based on the CDR3 plus reference TRBV25-1 and TRBJ1-1, the full variable domain is EADIYQTPRYLVIGTGKKITLECSQTMGHDKMYWYQQDPGMELHLIHYSYGVNSTEKGDLSSESTVSRIRTEHFPLTLESARPSHTSQYLCASSEIGGSLNTEAFFGQGTRLTVV.

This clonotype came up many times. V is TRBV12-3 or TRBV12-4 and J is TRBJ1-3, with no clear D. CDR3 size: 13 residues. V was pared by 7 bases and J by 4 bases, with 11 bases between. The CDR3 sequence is CASTFSQGNTIYF. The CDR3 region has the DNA TGTGCCAGCACCTTTAGCCAGGGAAACACCATATATTTT.

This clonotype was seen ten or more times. CDR3 amino acids: CASTSAETQNTGELFF. In DNA form, the CDR3 reads TGTGCCAGCACCTCTGCGGAGACCCAGAACACCGGGGAGCTGTTTTTT. The genes are TRBV7-9 and TRBJ2-2; D not certain. The CDR3 spans 16 residues. Trimming took off 7 bases at V and 1 base at J, with 16 bases between the two ends. Germline V gene sequence: CDR1 SEHNR, CDR2 FQNEAQ (reference sequence).

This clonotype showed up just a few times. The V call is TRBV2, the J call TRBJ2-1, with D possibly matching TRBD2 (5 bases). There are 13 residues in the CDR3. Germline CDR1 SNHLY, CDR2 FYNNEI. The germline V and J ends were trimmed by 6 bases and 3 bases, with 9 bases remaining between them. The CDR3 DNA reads TGTGCCAGCAGAGCCGGACTCTACAATGAGCAGTTCTTC. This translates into CASRAGLYNEQFF.

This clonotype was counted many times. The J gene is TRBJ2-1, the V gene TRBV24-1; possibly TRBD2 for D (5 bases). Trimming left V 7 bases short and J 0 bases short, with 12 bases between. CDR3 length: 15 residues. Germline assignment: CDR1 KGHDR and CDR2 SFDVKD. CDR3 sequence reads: CATSALGNSYNEQFF. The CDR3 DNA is TGTGCCACCAGCGCCCTCGGGAACTCCTACAATGAGCAGTTCTTC.

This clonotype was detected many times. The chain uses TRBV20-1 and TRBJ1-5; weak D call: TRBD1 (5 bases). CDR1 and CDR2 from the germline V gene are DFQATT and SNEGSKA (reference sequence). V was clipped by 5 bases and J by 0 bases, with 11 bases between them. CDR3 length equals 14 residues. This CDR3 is CSAGAGDSNQPQHF. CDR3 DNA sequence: TGCAGTGCTGGTGCGGGGGATAGCAATCAGCCCCAGCATTTT.

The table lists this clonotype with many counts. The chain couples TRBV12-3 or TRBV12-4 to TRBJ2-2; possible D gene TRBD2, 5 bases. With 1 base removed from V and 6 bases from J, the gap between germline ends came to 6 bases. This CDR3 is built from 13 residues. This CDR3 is CASSLEGAGELFF. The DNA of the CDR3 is TGTGCCAGCAGTTTAGAGGGAGCCGGGGAGCTGTTTTTT.

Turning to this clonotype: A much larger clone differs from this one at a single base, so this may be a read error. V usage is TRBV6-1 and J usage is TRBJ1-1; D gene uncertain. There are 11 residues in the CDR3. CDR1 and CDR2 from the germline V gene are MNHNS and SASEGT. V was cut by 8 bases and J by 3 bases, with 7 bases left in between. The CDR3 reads CASRVDTEAFF. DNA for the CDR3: TGTGCCAGCCGAGTGGACACTGAAGCTTTCTTT.

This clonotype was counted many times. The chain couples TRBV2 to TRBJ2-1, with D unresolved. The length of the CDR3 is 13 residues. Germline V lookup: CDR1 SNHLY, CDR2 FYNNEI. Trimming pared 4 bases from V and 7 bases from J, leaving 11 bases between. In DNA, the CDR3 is TGTGCCAGCAGTGCCCGATGGAGAAATGAGCAGTTCTTC. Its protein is CASSARWRNEQFF.

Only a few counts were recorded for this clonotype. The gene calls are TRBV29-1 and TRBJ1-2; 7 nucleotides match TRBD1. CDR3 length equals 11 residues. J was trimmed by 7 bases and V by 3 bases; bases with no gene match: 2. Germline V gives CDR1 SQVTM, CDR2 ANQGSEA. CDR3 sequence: CSVEAGGGYTF. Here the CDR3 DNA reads TGCAGCGTTGAGGCAGGGGGTGGCTACACCTTC.

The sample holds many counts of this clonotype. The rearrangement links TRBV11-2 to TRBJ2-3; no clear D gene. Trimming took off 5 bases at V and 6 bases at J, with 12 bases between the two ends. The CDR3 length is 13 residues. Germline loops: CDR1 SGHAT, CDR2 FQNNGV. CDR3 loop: CASSPVGADTQYF. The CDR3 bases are TGTGCCAGCAGCCCCGTTGGCGCGGATACGCAGTATTTT.